This T cell receptor beta chain was documented in a study of cytomegalovirus exposure and HLA in healthy donors. Study observations and caveats: An analysis that was carried out later associated 16,951 TCR beta sequences with HLA alleles at 0.05 false discovery rate. Judged likely to be a sequencing artifact was a cluster of highly shared sequence variants.

Trimming removed 1 base at V and 4 bases at J, with 12 bases between. Looked up from germline, CDR1 is SGHTA and CDR2 is FQGNSA. This CDR3 contains 15 residues. About this clone itself: Its antigen is still unknown.

PCR primers comprised 60 Vbeta and 13 Jbeta primers. The repertoire was sequenced with immunoSEQ multiplex PCR; TCRdb's copy has only in-frame clones and lacks some. This repertoire shows about 180,000 clones, about 80% found once; its top ten account for approximately 2%. This sequence was found in a woman between 25 and 40 years old in good health and CMV-seronegative. The rearrangement joins TRBV7-2 to TRBJ2-3; no definite D call. The sequenced material came from PBMCs. DNA of the CDR3: TGTGCCAGCAGCTTAGACCTCAGAAAATCAGATACGCAGTATTTT. Translation: CASSLDLRKSDTQYF.